These 30 T cell receptor beta chains were sequenced from one sample in a study of shared clonotypes between healthy human individuals. Sequencing used immunoSEQ multiplex PCR; TCRdb keeps in-frame clones, though not all of them. Of roughly 2.2 million clones listed, 80% to 95% are singletons. Specimen: naive CD4+ T cells from PBMCs. Subset noted: CD45RA+ positively selected. These receptors all stem from a man between 18 and 29 years old in good health. Some clones in this sample may be carry-over from other donors' samples.

The gene calls are TRBV19 and TRBJ2-7; D possibly corresponds to TRBD2 (5 bases). The CDR3 is made up of 14 amino acids. V dropped 5 bases and J dropped 7 bases, with 18 bases sitting between them. Germline V gives CDR1 LNHDA, CDR2 SQIVND (reference sequence). In DNA form, the CDR3 reads TGTGCCAGTAGTCGACCGGGATCGCGTCGGGAGCAGTACTTC. Translated, it gives CASSRPGSRREQYF.

CDR3 loop: CASRTSGTTYNEQFF. The CDR3 nucleotides read TGCGCCAGCAGAACTAGCGGGACCACCTACAATGAGCAGTTCTTC. The genes are TRBV5-1 and TRBJ2-1; the match to TRBD2 covers 10 bases. The germline CDR1 and CDR2 sequences are SGHRS and YFSETQ. The CDR3 is made up of 15 amino acids. V gave up 5 bases and J gave up 2 bases; unmatched junction bases: 4.

The rearrangement uses TRBV27 and TRBJ2-7; TRBD1 agrees at 10 bases. Germline-derived CDR1 and CDR2 are MNHEY and SMNVEV (reference sequence). The V and J ends lost 4 bases and 2 bases, in that order; junction bases with no gene match: 5. The CDR3 sequence is 15 residues long. DNA of the CDR3: TGTGCCAGCAGTTCGGGACAGGGGTCAACCTACGAGCAGTACTTC. This codes for CASSSGQGSTYEQYF.

The gene calls are TRBV7-2 and TRBJ2-2, with no clear D. Per germline, CDR1 SGHTA and CDR2 FQGNSA. This CDR3 contains 12 residues. Trimming cost V 3 bases and J 7 bases, with 6 bases left between them. CDR3 in amino acids: CASSFVVGELFF. The CDR3 DNA reads TGTGCCAGCAGCTTTGTGGTCGGGGAGCTGTTTTTT.

This chain joins TRBV5-6 and TRBJ1-2; a possible D gene is TRBD1 (6 bases). The CDR3 has 12 residues. CDR1 and CDR2 (germline): SGHDT, YYEEEE. V lost 4 bases to trimming and J lost 7 bases, with 11 bases between them. CDR3 nucleotides: TGTGCCAGCAGCCCGAACAGGGTTGGCTACACCTTC. This translates into CASSPNRVGYTF.

The V and J genes are TRBV15 and TRBJ2-7; D gene ambiguous. V lost 0 bases and J lost 0, with 15 bases in between. Germline V lookup: CDR1 LNHNV, CDR2 YYDKDF (reference sequence). The length of the CDR3 is 17 residues. The CDR3 spells CATSRDLKKGFSYEQYF. Here the CDR3 DNA reads TGTGCCACCAGCAGAGATCTTAAGAAGGGCTTCTCCTACGAGCAGTACTTC.

This chain connects TRBV4-1 to TRBJ2-5; 8 nucleotides match TRBD1. Germline lookup yields CDR1 MGHRA and CDR2 YSYEKL. The CDR3 spans 15 residues. The J segment lost 5 bases and the V segment lost 0 bases, leaving 5 bases of the junction unmatched. DNA of the CDR3: TGCGCCAGCAGCCAAGACAGGGGGCTTCGGGAGACCCAGTACTTC. Translating gives CASSQDRGLRETQYF.

The chain carries TRBV28 and TRBJ1-1, with TRBD1 matching 9 bases. Germline V gene lookup returns CDR1 MDHEN and CDR2 SYDVKM. After removal of 8 bases from V and 4 bases from J, the junction contained 11 bases not matched to a gene. The CDR3 is 15 amino acids. The CDR3 region has the DNA TGTGCCAGCGATTGGACAGGGGCCGGAGGCACTGAAGCTTTCTTT. Translated: CASDWTGAGGTEAFF.

The chain links TRBV29-1 to TRBJ1-2, with 9 positions matching TRBD1. Germline CDR1 SQVTM, CDR2 ANQGSEA. J lost 4 bases, V lost 4 bases, and 7 bases had no gene match. This CDR3 spans 14 amino acids. The CDR3 sequence: CSVGGTGGGYGYTF. The CDR3 DNA reads TGCAGCGTTGGGGGAACAGGGGGCGGCTATGGCTACACCTTC.

As concerns this clone: This CDR3 is also generated by other DNA sequences in the sample. The chain joins TRBV28 to TRBJ2-7; TRBD1 aligns across 10 bases. Losses at the gene ends were 8 bases for V and 2 bases for J; bases not matched to a gene: 3. The CDR3 consists of 13 residues. Looked up from germline, CDR1 is MDHEN and CDR2 is SYDVKM. This chain's CDR3 is CASRTGGAYEQYF. CDR3 coding DNA: TGTGCCAGCCGGACAGGGGGAGCCTACGAGCAGTACTTC.

This chain connects TRBV7-2 to TRBJ1-5; D might be TRBD1 (5 bases). Per germline, CDR1 SGHTA and CDR2 FQGNSA. With 3 bases removed from V and 6 bases from J, the gap between germline ends came to 15 bases. This CDR3 has 15 amino acids. The CDR3 region has the DNA TGTGCCAGCAGCTTTGACGCAGGGTGGGGTCAGCCCCAGCATTTT. Translating gives CASSFDAGWGQPQHF. The full variable domain, in which reference TRBV7-2 and TRBJ1-5 provide the parts outside the CDR3, is GAGVSQSPSNKVTEKGKDVELRCDPISGHTALYWYRQSLGQGLEFLIYFQGNSAPDKSGLPSDRFSAERTGGSVSTLTIQRTQQEDSAVYLCASSFDAGWGQPQHFGDGTRLSIL.

This sequence joins TRBV11-2 and TRBJ1-1; tentative D call: TRBD1 (5 bases). V shed 0 bases and J shed 5 bases, with 13 bases lying between them. The CDR3 is 15 residues long. The germline gives CDR1 SGHAT, CDR2 FQNNGV. DNA of the CDR3: TGTGCCAGCAGCTTAGATTGGGGGGGGACGACTGAAGCTTTCTTT. Encoded protein: CASSLDWGGTTEAFF.

This sequence joins TRBV29-1 and TRBJ1-3; D is ambiguous. The CDR3 has 11 amino acids. Between the trimmed V and J ends, which lost 6 bases and 4 bases, there was a span of 7 bases. CDR1 is SQVTM and CDR2 is ANQGSEA in the germline V gene. The CDR3 loop reads CSVGVGNTIYF. CDR3 bases: TGCAGCGTGGGAGTCGGAAACACCATATATTTT. The variable domain in full, completed from reference TRBV29-1 and TRBJ1-3, reads SAVISQKPSRDICQRGTSLTIQCQVDSQVTMMFWYRQQPGQSLTLIATANQGSEATYESGFVIDKFPISRPNLTFSTLTVSNMSPEDSSIYLCSVGVGNTIYFGEGSWLTVV.

CDR3 sequence (DNA): TGTGCCAGTAGTATAGCACGGGACACCAGCATCCGCGGCTACACCTTC. Its translation is CASSIARDTSIRGYTF. The chain carries TRBV19 and TRBJ1-2; a possible D gene is TRBD1 (6 bases). The CDR3 is made up of 16 amino acids. CDR1 is LNHDA and CDR2 is SQIVND in the germline V gene (reference sequence). V dropped 1 base and J dropped 8 bases, with 20 bases sitting between them.

The chain has TRBV6-5 and TRBJ2-1, with TRBD2 matching over 8 bases. The CDR3 sequence is 12 residues long. Germline CDR1 reads MNHEY; CDR2 reads SVGAGI. J was trimmed by 7 bases and V by 7 bases; bases with no gene match: 3. CDR3 sequence reads: CASKGLGNEQFF. CDR3 DNA: TGTGCCAGCAAGGGACTAGGGAATGAGCAGTTCTTC.

The chain's CDR3 is CASSETLQPRGTDTQYF. The CDR3 region has the DNA TGTGCCAGCAGTGAAACCCTTCAGCCGAGGGGCACAGATACGCAGTATTTT. V gene TRBV6-1 combines with J gene TRBJ2-3, with D possibly being TRBD2 (5 bases). The CDR3 spans 17 residues. Germline V gene sequence: CDR1 MNHNS, CDR2 SASEGT. V lost 2 bases, J lost 1 base, and 16 bases lay in between.

The chain couples TRBV6-5 to TRBJ2-2; the match to TRBD2 covers 10 bases. V was pared by 4 bases and J by 6 bases, with 8 bases of the junction left unmatched. Germline V lookup: CDR1 MNHEY, CDR2 SVGAGI. The CDR3 sequence is 16 residues long. The CDR3 spells CASSSLAGGSPGELFF. The CDR3 coding sequence is TGTGCCAGCAGTTCTTTAGCGGGAGGAAGTCCCGGGGAGCTGTTTTTT.

The chain employs TRBV30 and TRBJ1-4; D is ambiguous. Trimming stripped 7 bases from V and 9 bases from J, with 15 bases between. The CDR3 consists of 12 residues. CDR1 is GTSNPN and CDR2 is SVGIG in the germline V gene (reference sequence). The CDR3 reads CAYRHPGKKLFF. The CDR3, as DNA: TGTGCCTACCGGCACCCTGGGAAAAAACTGTTTTTT.

The chain recombines TRBV7-9 with TRBJ2-1, with 10 bases fitting TRBD2. The CDR3 is made up of 16 amino acids. Germline values: CDR1 SEHNR, CDR2 FQNEAQ (reference sequence). J lost 2 bases, V lost 1 base, and 2 bases had no gene match. The CDR3 coding sequence is TGTGCCAGCAGCTTAGTTAGCGGGAGGACCTACAATGAGCAGTTCTTC. It specifies CASSLVSGRTYNEQFF.

This chain links TRBV28 with TRBJ2-5, with TRBD2 identical over 7 bases. V lost 2 bases and J lost 7; bases outside the gene matches: 16. In germline, CDR1 is MDHEN, CDR2 SYDVKM. The CDR3 has 17 residues. The CDR3: CASSLVREARFGGTQYF. The CDR3 DNA sequence: TGTGCCAGCAGTTTAGTCCGGGAGGCCCGCTTTGGGGGGACCCAGTACTTC.

CDR3 bases: TGTGCCAGCAGTAAAGGGGGGGCGCTCAGTGGCTACACCTTC. Protein: CASSKGGALSGYTF. The rearrangement links TRBV28 to TRBJ1-2; D may be TRBD1 (6 bases). Trimming left V 5 bases short and J 7 bases short, with 17 bases between. Germline V gene data show CDR1 as MDHEN and CDR2 as SYDVKM. The CDR3 has 14 residues.

The V gene is TRBV7-3, the J gene TRBJ2-2; D call uncertain. This CDR3 spans 13 amino acids. Germline-derived CDR1 and CDR2 are SGHTA and FQGTGA. The V end lost 4 bases, the J end lost 6 bases, and 9 bases lay between the germline ends. The CDR3 region is CASSSPGSGELFF. The DNA of the CDR3 is TGTGCCAGCAGCTCGCCAGGATCCGGGGAGCTGTTTTTT.

The rearrangement joins TRBV4-2 to TRBJ2-5, with 11 bases fitting TRBD2. The V gene's germline CDR1 is LGHNA and CDR2 YNFKEQ. The CDR3 has 16 residues. Trimming at V came to 4 bases and at J to 3 bases, leaving 7 bases not matched to a gene. CDR3 DNA: TGTGCCAGCAGCCCCTCCTCGACTAGCGGGGAAGAGACCCAGTACTTC. This sequence encodes CASSPSSTSGEETQYF.

A single count supports this clone. The chain combines TRBV11-3 with TRBJ1-1, with a possible D match to TRBD1 (5 bases). Germline assignment: CDR1 SGHNT and CDR2 YENEEA. Trimming removed 5 bases from V and 4 bases from J, with 14 bases in between. The CDR3 runs 14 residues. Written as DNA, the CDR3 is TGTGCCAGCAGCGGTCAGGGTGGTAGCACTGAAGCTTTCTTT. Its protein product is CASSGQGGSTEAFF.

This chain links TRBV15 with TRBJ2-5; D possibly uses TRBD1 or TRBD2 (5 bases each). V was clipped by 4 bases and J by 6 bases, with 18 bases between them. Germline CDR1 reads LNHNV; CDR2 reads YYDKDF (reference sequence). The CDR3 covers 15 residues. CDR3 sequence reads: CATSKGDLDTQTQYF. The DNA for the CDR3 is TGTGCCACCAGCAAAGGGGACCTGGACACCCAGACCCAGTACTTC.

This chain links TRBV9 with TRBJ2-7; D call uncertain. CDR1 SGDLS and CDR2 YYNGEE come from the germline V gene. Trimming took off 0 bases at V and 3 bases at J, with 16 bases between the two ends. This CDR3 region has 16 residues. The CDR3 protein is CASSVDFRHGSYEQYF. In DNA form, the CDR3 reads TGTGCCAGCAGCGTAGATTTCCGGCACGGAAGCTACGAGCAGTACTTC.

The chain uses TRBV6-5 and TRBJ2-2; TRBD2 is a possible D gene (5 bases). Germline CDR1 and CDR2: MNHEY and SVGAGI. CDR3 length: 13 residues. Trimming shortened V by 8 bases and J by 0 bases, and 7 bases separated the two germline ends. CDR3 residues: CASGSANTGELFF. CDR3 DNA sequence: TGTGCCAGCGGGAGTGCGAACACCGGGGAGCTGTTTTTT.

This chain links TRBV4-1 with TRBJ1-2; 11 bases are a match to TRBD1. J gave up 2 bases and V 2 bases, and 4 bases lay outside the gene matches. The CDR3 sequence is 16 residues long. Germline V gene data show CDR1 as MGHRA and CDR2 as YSYEKL. CDR3 coding DNA: TGCGCCAGCAGCCAACGGGGACAGGGGGGGAACTATGGCTACACCTTC. Translating it yields CASSQRGQGGNYGYTF.

This rearrangement joins TRBV5-1 to TRBJ1-2, with a tentative D call TRBD1 (5 bases). Germline values: CDR1 SGHRS, CDR2 YFSETQ. The CDR3 loop spans 13 amino acids. V was clipped by 4 bases and J by 4 bases, with 11 bases between them. In nucleotides, the CDR3 is TGCGCCAGCAGCCTGGAGGGACTCTATGGCTACACCTTC. Protein sequence: CASSLEGLYGYTF.

This clone was recorded once. The chain joins TRBV2 to TRBJ1-4; a possible D gene is TRBD1 (6 bases). Germline lookup yields CDR1 SNHLY and CDR2 FYNNEI. This CDR3 is built from 14 residues. V was trimmed by 4 bases and J by 3 bases, leaving 9 bases between them. The CDR3 DNA sequence: TGTGCCAGCAGTGTACAGGGCTCTAATGAAAAACTGTTTTTT. It specifies CASSVQGSNEKLFF.